Listed here is a single TCR beta chain. V lost 1 base, J lost 4 bases, and 10 bases lay in between. The germline gives CDR1 SGHAT, CDR2 FQDESV (reference sequence). The CDR3 covers 14 residues. The data stem from a study of Graves' ophthalmopathy and Graves' hyperthyroidism. RNA transcripts were the template, and TCR beta CDR3 regions were amplified from them. Amplification began with first-round RT-PCR using HTBI primers, then second-round multiplex PCR was performed. TCRdb recomputed calls from the multiplex PCR reads with MiXCR, one row per CDR3 protein. The sample shows 500,000 to 600,000 distinct CDR3 sequences, approximately 37% of them seen only once.

The chain combines TRBV11-1 with TRBJ2-5; D gene uncertain. The source is an adult man with Graves' hyperthyroidism. Source material: peripheral blood or thyroid tissue (not recorded which). The CDR3 bases are TGTGCCAGCAGCTTAGTCCCACCCGGAGAGACCCAGTACTTC. As protein: CASSLVPPGETQYF.